These 24 T cell receptor beta chains came from one sample sequenced in a study of OX40 agonist ivuxolimab in advanced cancers. TCRdb's table, derived via immunoSEQ multiplex PCR, lists solely in-frame clones and lacks some. The sample has about 90,000 clones, 91% seen once. This specimen consisted of CD4+ or CD8+ T cells sorted from blood, obtained in a trial of the OX40 agonist ivuxolimab. Receptors were obtained from an adult with an advanced solid tumor such as melanoma, head and neck, liver or kidney cancer.

The chain employs TRBV2 and TRBJ1-3; maybe TRBD1 (5 bases). The germline V gene has CDR1 SNHLY and CDR2 FYNNEI. The V gene lost 8 bases and the J gene lost 4 bases, with 9 bases spanning the gap. The CDR3 covers 12 residues. CDR3 in DNA: TGTGCCAGCGGGGGTCCCGGAAACACCATATATTTT. It yields the protein CASGGPGNTIYF.

The chain joins TRBV7-8 to TRBJ2-1, with D possibly being TRBD2 (6 bases). The length of the CDR3 is 14 residues. The V end lost 0 bases, the J end lost 7 bases, and 10 bases lay between the germline ends. Germline values: CDR1 SGHVS, CDR2 FQNEAQ. As DNA, the CDR3 is TGTGCCAGCAGCTTAGCGGAGGGGAGGAATGAGCAGTTCTTC. Residues: CASSLAEGRNEQFF.

This clone occurred once. CDR3 in DNA: TGTGCCAGCAGGGGGGGAGGCCCTGCTGATACCGGAGATTCACCCCTCCACTTT. Protein: CASRGGGPADTGDSPLHF. The chain combines TRBV9 with TRBJ1-6, with D perhaps TRBD1 (5 bases). With 5 bases removed from V and 8 bases from J, the gap between germline ends came to 26 bases. Germline V gene sequence: CDR1 SGDLS, CDR2 YYNGEE. This CDR3 is built from 18 residues.

The genes are TRBV16 and TRBJ1-5, with D uncertain. V shed 4 bases and J shed 5 bases, with 12 bases lying between them. The germline V gene encodes CDR1 KGHSY and CDR2 FQNENV. The CDR3 covers 14 residues. The CDR3 region has the DNA TGTGCCAGCAGCCTACCAAGGGCGGATCAGCCCCAGCATTTT. Translating gives CASSLPRADQPQHF.

J is TRBJ2-7 and V is TRBV6-6; the D gene is possibly TRBD1 (7 bases). V lost 3 bases, J lost 3 bases, and 12 bases lay in between. This CDR3 spans 14 amino acids. The V gene's germline CDR1 is MNHNY and CDR2 SVGAGI (reference sequence). This chain's CDR3 is CASSYAGGSYEQYF. The CDR3 DNA reads as TGTGCCAGCAGTTATGCAGGGGGGAGCTACGAGCAGTACTTC.

The chain employs TRBV5-6 and TRBJ2-3; D remains unclear. V was cut by 7 bases and J by 4 bases, with 13 bases left in between. This CDR3 region has 13 residues. Germline lookup yields CDR1 SGHDT and CDR2 YYEEEE. This chain's CDR3 is CASRVFSADTQYF. In DNA, the CDR3 is TGTGCCAGCCGGGTGTTCTCGGCAGATACGCAGTATTTT.

CDR3 in amino acids: CASSLQTGGTGELFF. CDR3 DNA: TGTGCCAGCAGTTTGCAGACAGGGGGCACCGGGGAGCTGTTTTTT. The chain joins TRBV28 to TRBJ2-2; TRBD1 matches 9 bases. V dropped 3 bases and J dropped 4; count of bases not matched to a gene: 3. Germline CDR1 reads MDHEN; CDR2 reads SYDVKM. The CDR3 is made up of 15 amino acids.

In this sample, this clone turned up a few times. The chain combines TRBV20-1 with TRBJ1-1; D remains unclear. Germline V gene sequence: CDR1 DFQATT, CDR2 SNEGSKA (reference sequence). Between the trimmed V and J ends, which lost 5 bases and 1 base, there was a span of 5 bases. This CDR3 has 11 residues. The CDR3 protein is CSALRNTEAFF. The CDR3 nucleotides are TGCAGTGCTCTCAGGAACACTGAAGCTTTCTTT.

This sequence joins TRBV28 and TRBJ2-7; TRBD1 matches at 8 bases. Looked up from germline, CDR1 is MDHEN and CDR2 is SYDVKM. V lost 4 bases, J lost 3 bases, and 5 bases stayed unmatched. This CDR3 region has 14 residues. The CDR3 here is CASSSRGQGYEQYF. CDR3 nucleotide sequence: TGTGCCAGCAGTTCCAGGGGGCAGGGCTACGAGCAGTACTTC. Using reference TRBV28 and TRBJ2-7 for the parts outside the CDR3, the full variable domain is DVKVTQSSRYLVKRTGEKVFLECVQDMDHENMFWYRQDPGLGLRLIYFSYDVKMKEKGDIPEGYSVSREKKERFSLILESASTNQTSMYLCASSSRGQGYEQYFGPGTRLTVT.

In its sample, this clone was seen once. Other DNA sequences from this sample encode an identical CDR3 as well. The chain has TRBV18 and TRBJ1-2, with 7 bases fitting TRBD1. From germline, CDR1 is KGHSH and CDR2 LQKENI. V lost 3 bases, J lost 2 bases, and 0 bases stayed unmatched. This CDR3 spans 13 amino acids. CDR3 nucleotides: TGTGCCAGCTCACCGGACAGGAACTATGGCTACACCTTC. It is translated as CASSPDRNYGYTF. Full variable domain (outside the CDR3, taken from reference TRBV18 and TRBJ1-2): NAGVMQNPRHLVRRRGQEARLRCSPMKGHSHVYWYRQLPEEGLKFMVYLQKENIIDESGMPKERFSAEFPKEGPSILRIQQVVRGDSAAYFCASSPDRNYGYTFGSGTRLTVV.

The chain carries TRBV4-1 and TRBJ2-1; 7 bases map to TRBD2. The germline gives CDR1 MGHRA, CDR2 YSYEKL. J was trimmed by 4 bases and V by 0 bases; bases with no gene match: 6. The CDR3 is made up of 16 amino acids. Here the CDR3 DNA reads TGCGCCAGCAGCCAAGAGCCAGCGGGACCGTACAATGAGCAGTTCTTC. This sequence encodes CASSQEPAGPYNEQFF.

The genes are TRBV2 and TRBJ1-4; D gene ambiguous. The ends were cut back, 8 bases at V and 8 bases at J, with 6 bases in the middle. Germline CDR1 reads SNHLY; CDR2 reads FYNNEI. This CDR3 has 10 amino acids. DNA of the CDR3: TGTGCCAGCGGGAGGGAAAAACTGTTTTTT. This encodes CASGREKLFF.

The gene calls are TRBV10-1 and TRBJ2-7; 8 positions match TRBD1. The CDR3 extends over 12 amino acids. V lost 3 bases and J lost 9; bases outside the gene matches: 4. Germline V lookup: CDR1 WNHNN, CDR2 SYGVQD (reference sequence). CDR3 region: CASSDRTGWQYF. CDR3 sequence (DNA): TGCGCCAGCAGTGACCGGACAGGGTGGCAGTACTTC.

The chain links TRBV29-1 to TRBJ2-7; the match to TRBD2 covers 9 bases. V shed 3 bases and J 3 bases; nucleotides not matched to a gene: 6. Germline CDR1 is SQVTM and CDR2 is ANQGSEA. CDR3 length: 14 amino acids. In nucleotides, the CDR3 is TGCAGCGTTGATCGGCGGGAGGGGGTCTACGAGCAGTACTTC. It is translated as CSVDRREGVYEQYF.

About this clone: Other DNA variants within this sample encode the same CDR3. The chain joins TRBV27 to TRBJ2-5; D unclear. The CDR3 has 11 residues. Germline V gene sequence: CDR1 MNHEY, CDR2 SMNVEV (reference sequence). V gave up 4 bases and J gave up 5 bases, with 5 bases separating them. The CDR3: CASSWGETQYF. CDR3 nucleotide sequence: TGTGCCAGCAGTTGGGGTGAGACCCAGTACTTC.

CDR3: CASSLHPVGNEQYF. CDR3 DNA: TGCGCCAGCAGCCTACACCCAGTCGGAAACGAGCAGTACTTC. The chain has TRBV5-1 and TRBJ2-7; no reliable D call. CDR1 and CDR2 (germline): SGHRS, YFSETQ. Trimming removed 4 bases from V and 5 bases from J, with 16 bases in between. This CDR3 is built from 14 residues.

Notes on this clone: At one end the junction does not follow the germline gene, possibly because of a read error. The chain couples TRBV7-7 to TRBJ2-2; 11 nucleotides agree with TRBD2. The CDR3 extends over 17 amino acids. Looked up from germline, CDR1 is SSHAT and CDR2 is FNYEAQ (reference sequence). The CDR3 loop is CASSSSTSGMNTGELFF. The CDR3 nucleotides are TGTGCTAGCAGCTCTTCGACTAGCGGGATGAACACCGGGGAGCTGTTTTTT.

This sequence joins TRBV2 and TRBJ2-1, with unresolved D. Trimming stripped 2 bases from V and 1 base from J, with 9 bases between. This CDR3 contains 15 residues. Per germline, CDR1 SNHLY and CDR2 FYNNEI. The CDR3 DNA sequence: TGTGCCAGCAGTGAATGGTTAGCTTCCTACAATGAGCAGTTCTTC. It codes for CASSEWLASYNEQFF.

This chain joins TRBV9 and TRBJ1-5, with D uncertain. The V end lost 4 bases, the J end lost 5 bases, and 10 bases lay between the germline ends. The CDR3 runs to 13 residues. Germline CDR1 reads SGDLS; CDR2 reads YYNGEE. Here the CDR3 reads CASSPQPHQPQHF. The CDR3, as DNA: TGTGCCAGCAGCCCCCAACCTCATCAGCCCCAGCATTTT.

The V call is TRBV9, the J call TRBJ2-7; TRBD2 is a possible D gene (5 bases). Trimming removed 3 bases from V and 5 bases from J, with 12 bases in between. Per germline, CDR1 SGDLS and CDR2 YYNGEE. The CDR3 has 13 amino acids. CDR3 bases: TGTGCCAGCAGCGCATCCGGGATGCACGAGCAGTACTTC. Its protein product is CASSASGMHEQYF.

The chain links TRBV30 to TRBJ2-2; D gene uncertain. Trimming cost V 0 bases and J 6 bases, with 5 bases left between them. This CDR3 contains 12 residues. Germline lookup yields CDR1 GTSNPN and CDR2 SVGIG (reference sequence). The chain's CDR3 is CAWSVRPGELFF. CDR3 DNA sequence: TGTGCCTGGAGTGTACGCCCCGGGGAGCTGTTTTTT. Full variable domain (rest looked up from reference TRBV30 and TRBJ2-2): SQTIHQWPATLVQPVGSPLSLECTVEGTSNPNLYWYRQAAGRGLQLLFYSVGIGQISSEVPQNLSASRPQDRQFILSSKKLLLSDSGFYLCAWSVRPGELFFGEGSRLTVL.

V gene TRBV29-1 combines with J gene TRBJ1-2; unclear D gene. The V end was cut by 4 bases, the J end by 4 bases, with 13 bases between. In germline, CDR1 is SQVTM, CDR2 ANQGSEA. The length of the CDR3 is 13 residues. CDR3 DNA sequence: TGCAGCGTTGTTGCGGGAACCGGCTATGGCTACACCTTC. Encoded protein: CSVVAGTGYGYTF.

As DNA, the CDR3 is TGCGCCAGCAGCTTGTTGACAGGCCAAGAGACCCAGTACTTC. Translating it yields CASSLLTGQETQYF. The chain employs TRBV5-1 and TRBJ2-5, with D tentatively TRBD1 (6 bases). The V end lost 1 base, the J end lost 1 base, and 8 bases lay between the germline ends. This CDR3 region has 14 residues. Germline V gene data show CDR1 as SGHRS and CDR2 as YFSETQ.

The chain carries TRBV13 and TRBJ1-4, with 10 bases identical to TRBD1. The CDR3 consists of 20 residues. Germline V gene lookup returns CDR1 PRHDT and CDR2 FYEKMQ (reference sequence). V was pared by 2 bases and J by 1 base, with 13 bases of the junction left unmatched. CDR3 amino acids: CASSLRAGGQGVVTNEKLFF. Here the CDR3 DNA reads TGTGCCAGCAGCTTAAGGGCCGGCGGACAGGGGGTTGTAACTAATGAAAAACTGTTTTTT.